This T cell receptor (beta chain) comes out of a study of shared clonotypes between healthy human individuals. Notes on the study in general: The study drew on few donors, limiting represented genetic and exposure-history diversity.

Regarding this clone: Its cognate antigen is unknown.

Researchers divided each subset's genomic DNA evenly across several immunoSEQ plates. In the original processing: Junction-only sequences without quality scores came from ImmunoSEQ, so filtering differed. Profiled with immunoSEQ multiplex PCR; TCRdb holds only in-frame clones, not every one. The DNA was the basis for D and trimming; V, J and clone size are from that table. This table has about 600,000 clones, roughly 95% appearing once. Positive CCR7 selection of CD45RO-negative cells yielded the naive CD8 cells, and terminally differentiated effector memory CD45RA+ cells were excluded. Healthy and HIV-negative, the adult donors had no recent acute infections or vaccinations. The clonotype was recovered from a woman younger than 45 in good health. The sequenced material came from naive CD8+ T cells sorted from blood.

The CDR3 coding sequence is TGTGCCAGCAGTTACTCCCCTAGCGGAACCACCGGGGAGCTGTTTTTT. Its translation is CASSYSPSGTTGELFF. The genes are TRBV6-5 and TRBJ2-2; 7 positions agree with TRBD2. Germline trimming cut 0 bases from V and 4 bases from J; bases unmatched to any gene: 5. This CDR3 is built from 16 residues. Germline V gene data show CDR1 as MNHEY and CDR2 as SVGAGI.